These T cell receptor beta chains were read from a single sample in a study of blood T cell repertoires in COVID-19. Measured with immunoSEQ multiplex PCR; TCRdb has only the in-frame clones, and not every one. The data show some 300,000 clones, 75% to 90% seen once. Sequencing was performed on peripheral blood. Source of these receptors: a woman aged 70-85 years with COVID-19, enrolled during active disease. Each CDR3 is given with its conserved first and last residue. The D gene is left open where the match is weak. Rows give clone size only sometimes, using once, few, many, or a class for an expanded clone.

clone_size	j_call	d_call	cdr3_length	v_call	cdr3_nt	cdr3_aa
once	TRBJ2-3	-	16	TRBV11-2	TGTGCCAGCAGCCCGCGTGGGCGACCAAGCACAGATACGCAGTATTTT	CASSPRGRPSTDTQYF
-	TRBJ1-5	-	14	TRBV3-1/TRBV3-2	TGTGCCAGCAGCCAAGATACGGGAAATCAGCCCCAGCATTTT	CASSQDTGNQPQHF
-	TRBJ1-1	-	12	TRBV29-1	TGCCAGGGAAAACAGGGTGGCACTGAAGCTTTCTTT	CQGKQGGTEAFF
-	TRBJ2-7	TRBD1	14	TRBV4-3	TGCGCCAGCAGCCAAGGGGACAGTCCCTACGAGCAGTACTTC	CASSQGDSPYEQYF
-	TRBJ1-2	-	13	TRBV30	TGTGCCTGGAGGGCAGCGGGATCTTATGGCTACACCTTC	CAWRAAGSYGYTF
-	TRBJ2-2	TRBD1	14	TRBV7-2	TGTGCCAGCAGCTTAGGCAGGGGGACCGGGGAGCTGTTTTTT	CASSLGRGTGELFF
-	TRBJ2-1	-	17	TRBV7-9	TGTGCCAGCAGCTTAAGCGGAGCCCTTGGGGTTTACAATGAGCAGTTCTTC	CASSLSGALGVYNEQFF
-	TRBJ2-7	TRBD1	13	TRBV3-1/TRBV3-2	TGTGCCAGCAGCCAGGGGACAGCACACGAGCAGTACTTC	CASSQGTAHEQYF
-	TRBJ1-3	-	12	TRBV12-3/TRBV12-4	TGTGCCAGCAGCTCCGGGGGAAACACCATATATTTT	CASSSGGNTIYF
-	TRBJ1-3	-	14	TRBV15	TGTGCCACCAGGGGGAGGGGGTCGGAAAACACCATATATTTT	CATRGRGSENTIYF
-	TRBJ2-5	TRBD2	16	TRBV10-3	TGTGCCATCAGTGAGGGACTAGCGGGGGAGGCGGAGACCCAGTACTTC	CAISEGLAGEAETQYF
once	TRBJ1-2	TRBD1	13	TRBV5-8	TGTGCCAGCACCCCACAGGGGAACTATGGCTACACCTTC	CASTPQGNYGYTF
-	TRBJ2-3	-	15	TRBV18	TGTGCCAGCTCACCACCGCAGGGGCGGACAGATACGCAGTATTTT	CASSPPQGRTDTQYF
once	TRBJ1-1	TRBD1	15	TRBV4-1	TGCGCCAGCAGCCACATGGGACAGCCGAACACTGAAGCTTTCTTT	CASSHMGQPNTEAFF
-	TRBJ1-1	-	15	TRBV6-5	TGTGCCAGCAGTTACTCGAGAGAGGGAATCACTGAAGCTTTCTTT	CASSYSREGITEAFF
-	TRBJ2-7	-	15	TRBV7-9	TGTGCCAGCAGCTTTGGTTCGCCGAGCTCCTACGAGCAGTACTTC	CASSFGSPSSYEQYF
-	TRBJ2-5	-	14	TRBV6-5	TGTGCCAGCATGAGAAAGGGGGATGGGGAGACCCAGTACTTC	CASMRKGDGETQYF
-	TRBJ1-6	TRBD1	14	TRBV2	TGTGCCAGCGGCAAGCGGGACAGGGCTTCACCCCTCCACTTT	CASGKRDRASPLHF